Below are 21 T cell receptor beta chains sequenced from a single sample in a study of blood T cell repertoires in COVID-19. Method: immunoSEQ multiplex PCR; TCRdb's copy keeps in-frame clones and lacks some. The table lists roughly 38,000 clones, about 83% of them singletons. Sequenced: peripheral blood. These TCRs come from a man aged 55 to 70 with active COVID-19.

The chain links TRBV6-5 to TRBJ2-1; 10 nucleotides agree with TRBD2. Per the germline V gene, CDR1 is MNHEY and CDR2 is SVGAGI. Trimming at V came to 4 bases and at J to 0 bases, leaving 0 bases not matched to a gene. There are 15 residues in the CDR3. The CDR3 is CASSSSGGSYNEQFF. The DNA for the CDR3 is TGTGCCAGCAGTTCTAGCGGGGGCTCCTACAATGAGCAGTTCTTC.

The chain carries TRBV4-3 and TRBJ1-2; no clear D. Germline CDR1 and CDR2: LGHNA and YSLEER. The CDR3 is made up of 14 amino acids. Trimming removed 0 bases from V and 7 bases from J, with 12 bases in between. As DNA, the CDR3 is TGCGCCAGCAGCCAAGAGCCATCAATCGGTGGCTACACCTTC. Translated: CASSQEPSIGGYTF.

J is TRBJ1-5 and V is TRBV30, with a possible D match to TRBD1 (5 bases). V dropped 0 bases and J dropped 0 bases, with 12 bases sitting between them. The length of the CDR3 is 16 residues. The germline CDR1 and CDR2 sequences are GTSNPN and SVGIG (reference sequence). CDR3 coding DNA: TGTGCCTGGAGTGTAGCAGGGTACGGTAGCAATCAGCCCCAGCATTTT. It is translated as CAWSVAGYGSNQPQHF. The full variable domain, completed using reference TRBV30 and TRBJ1-5, is SQTIHQWPATLVQPVGSPLSLECTVEGTSNPNLYWYRQAAGRGLQLLFYSVGIGQISSEVPQNLSASRPQDRQFILSSKKLLLSDSGFYLCAWSVAGYGSNQPQHFGDGTRLSIL.

The V and J genes are TRBV10-1 and TRBJ2-1; 9 positions agree with TRBD1. In germline, CDR1 is WNHNN, CDR2 SYGVQD (reference sequence). The J segment lost 9 bases and the V segment lost 6 bases, leaving 12 bases of the junction unmatched. CDR3 size: 15 residues. DNA of the CDR3: TGCGCCAGCAGCCCCCGACAGGGGGGGTTAGGTGAGCAGTTCTTC. Encoded protein: CASSPRQGGLGEQFF.

This sequence joins TRBV7-8 and TRBJ1-3; no clear D gene. CDR3 size: 15 residues. Trimming removed 1 base from V and 2 bases from J, with 9 bases in between. Germline lookup yields CDR1 SGHVS and CDR2 FQNEAQ. The CDR3 reads CASSLVAGTGNTIYF. The CDR3 DNA follows: TGTGCCAGCAGCTTAGTGGCGGGGACTGGAAACACCATATATTTT.

V and J are TRBV2 and TRBJ1-2; D not certain. Trimming removed 6 bases at V and 7 bases at J, with 12 bases between. The germline V gene encodes CDR1 SNHLY and CDR2 FYNNEI. CDR3 length: 12 amino acids. The CDR3 region has the DNA TGTGCCAGCAGGGGGTTAGGAGGTGGCTACACCTTC. Its translation: CASRGLGGGYTF.

The CDR3 region is CASSEQDTDTQYF. For the CDR3, the DNA is TGTGCCAGCAGTGAACAGGACACAGATACGCAGTATTTT. The rearrangement uses TRBV2 and TRBJ2-3; unclear D gene. Germline loops: CDR1 SNHLY, CDR2 FYNNEI. Trimming shortened V by 2 bases and J by 2 bases, and 5 bases separated the two germline ends. The length of the CDR3 is 13 residues.

The rearrangement uses TRBV27 and TRBJ1-2; D gene ambiguous. CDR3 length: 13 amino acids. Trimming removed 0 bases at V and 4 bases at J, with 6 bases between. Per the germline V gene, CDR1 is MNHEY and CDR2 is SMNVEV (reference sequence). The CDR3, as DNA: TGTGCCAGCAGTTTATCACAGCTCTATGGCTACACCTTC. Protein product: CASSLSQLYGYTF.

V and J are TRBV27 and TRBJ1-4; 7 bases align to TRBD1. CDR3 length equals 16 residues. Germline V gene data show CDR1 as MNHEY and CDR2 as SMNVEV (reference sequence). V lost 6 bases, J lost 7 bases, and 14 bases stayed unmatched. The CDR3 reads CASRPDREIKSEKLFF. CDR3 DNA: TGTGCCAGCAGGCCCGACAGGGAAATTAAGTCTGAAAAACTGTTTTTT.

The rearrangement links TRBV6-1 to TRBJ1-2, with D possibly being TRBD1 (5 bases). V was trimmed by 3 bases and J by 3 bases, leaving 8 bases between them. Germline CDR1 and CDR2: MNHNS and SASEGT. The CDR3 contains 13 residues. CDR3 loop: CASSDTGDYGYTF. DNA for the CDR3: TGTGCCAGCAGTGATACAGGAGACTATGGCTACACCTTC.

V is TRBV5-5 and J is TRBJ1-1; tentative D call: TRBD1 (6 bases). The germline gives CDR1 SGHKS, CDR2 YYEKEE (reference sequence). The length of the CDR3 is 13 residues. V was shortened by 4 bases and J by 1 base, with 8 bases between the two germline ends. The CDR3 spells CASSADRNTEAFF. The CDR3 DNA reads TGTGCCAGCAGCGCGGACAGGAACACTGAAGCTTTCTTT.

V and J are TRBV5-4 and TRBJ1-6; maybe TRBD1 (5 bases). Trimming pared 5 bases from V and 7 bases from J, leaving 16 bases between. The germline gives CDR1 SGHNT, CDR2 YYREEE (reference sequence). The CDR3 length is 15 residues. CDR3 region: CASRLEGAGNSPLHF. Here the CDR3 DNA reads TGTGCCAGCAGGTTAGAAGGGGCAGGGAATTCACCCCTCCACTTT.

The chain couples TRBV7-8 to TRBJ1-2, with 8 positions matching TRBD1. V lost 5 bases to trimming and J lost 7 bases; unmatched junction nucleotides: 9. Germline V gene data show CDR1 as SGHVS and CDR2 as FQNEAQ. CDR3 length: 14 amino acids. The CDR3 loop is CASSLTRGLGGYTF. In nucleotides, the CDR3 is TGTGCCAGCAGCCTCACCAGGGGGCTTGGTGGCTACACCTTC.

The CDR3 DNA follows: TGTGCCAGCAGCTCCGACCCCGGAGCCCCCCCCGAGACGGCCCAGTACTTC. Amino acids: CASSSDPGAPPETAQYF. The V call is TRBV3-1 (or the pseudogene TRBV3-2), the J call TRBJ2-5, with D unclear. V shed 5 bases and J shed 9 bases, with 28 bases lying between them. The CDR3 loop spans 17 amino acids. Germline V gene sequence: CDR1 LGHDT, CDR2 YNNKEL (reference sequence).

This clone is medium-sized (0.01 to 0.1%) in the sample. The chain is built from TRBV14 and TRBJ2-1; 8 positions agree with TRBD1. The germline V gene encodes CDR1 SGHDN and CDR2 FVKESK. The CDR3 runs to 15 residues. Germline trimming cut 4 bases from V and 3 bases from J; bases unmatched to any gene: 5. This chain's CDR3 is CASSLQGANYNEQFF. The DNA for the CDR3 is TGTGCCAGCAGCCTCCAGGGGGCAAACTACAATGAGCAGTTCTTC. The whole variable domain, remainder taken from reference TRBV14 and TRBJ2-1, is EAGVTQFPSHSVIEKGQTVTLRCDPISGHDNLYWYRRVMGKEIKFLLHFVKESKQDESGMPNNRFLAERTGGTYSTLKVQPAELEDSGVYFCASSLQGANYNEQFFGPGTRLTVL.

The J gene is TRBJ1-5, the V gene TRBV4-1; D is unresolved. V shed 1 base and J shed 6 bases, with 7 bases lying between them. The CDR3 consists of 13 residues. Germline CDR1 is MGHRA and CDR2 is YSYEKL. In DNA, the CDR3 is TGCGCCAGCAGCCAAGTCCCCGGTCAGCCCCAGCATTTT. Its protein is CASSQVPGQPQHF.

This chain uses TRBV11-2 with TRBJ2-7; 7 nucleotides agree with TRBD2. CDR3 length: 17 amino acids. The V gene end was trimmed by 5 bases and the J gene end by 2 bases; junction bases not matched to a gene: 15. Germline assignment: CDR1 SGHAT and CDR2 FQNNGV. In nucleotides, the CDR3 is TGTGCCAGCAGCCCGGTCAATAGGGCGGGAGCTCCCTACGAGCAGTACTTC. This encodes CASSPVNRAGAPYEQYF.

This clone was seen more than once but under ten times. This chain links TRBV28 with TRBJ1-5; maybe TRBD1 (5 bases). This CDR3 is 17 amino acids long. Trimming took 1 base from V and 2 from J, leaving 15 bases between them. Looked up from germline, CDR1 is MDHEN and CDR2 is SYDVKM. The CDR3 protein is CASSLSRGSGGNQPQHF. DNA of the CDR3: TGTGCCAGCAGTTTATCTAGGGGTTCGGGTGGCAATCAGCCCCAGCATTTT.

V gene TRBV7-9 combines with J gene TRBJ2-7, with 12 bases aligning to TRBD1. The CDR3 is 19 residues long. The ends lost 5 bases at V and 0 bases at J; junction bases unmatched: 14. Germline V CDR1 and CDR2: SEHNR, FQNEAQ (reference sequence). The DNA for the CDR3 is TGTGCCAGCAGCCCTAGGGACAGGGGGCGATATATGAGCTCCTACGAGCAGTACTTC. Translating it yields CASSPRDRGRYMSSYEQYF.

This rearrangement joins TRBV29-1 to TRBJ1-6; 9 bases map to TRBD1. Germline V gene sequence: CDR1 SQVTM, CDR2 ANQGSEA. The CDR3 runs to 14 residues. The V gene end was trimmed by 6 bases and the J gene end by 7 bases; junction bases not matched to a gene: 7. As DNA, the CDR3 is TGCAGCGTATCGACAGGGGGAGCCAATTCACCCCTCCACTTT. Residues: CSVSTGGANSPLHF.

J is TRBJ2-1 and V is TRBV6-4, with TRBD1 matching over 7 bases. Germline CDR1 MRHNA, CDR2 SNTAGT. The CDR3 has 16 residues. The ends lost 5 bases at V and 0 bases at J; junction bases unmatched: 7. The CDR3 coding sequence is TGTGCCAGCAGTCCCACAGGGGCTCACTCCTACAATGAGCAGTTCTTC. Its protein product is CASSPTGAHSYNEQFF.